This passage covers 32 T cell receptor beta chains from one sample sequenced in a study of T cells in Graves' hyperthyroidism and ophthalmopathy. Regions amplified from RNA transcripts were the TCR beta CDR3 regions. RT-PCR in the first round (using the HTBI primer set) targeted the TCR CDR3. TCRdb re-called the multiplex PCR reads with MiXCR, one entry per CDR3 protein. The sample has hundreds of thousands of distinct CDR3 sequences, 13% to 15% seen once. Sequencing was performed on blood. The receptors shown here come from a middle-aged woman with Graves' hyperthyroidism.

Many counts were recorded for this clonotype. The chain joins TRBV12-3 or TRBV12-4 to TRBJ1-1; D gene ambiguous. This CDR3 spans 14 amino acids. V was shortened by 2 bases and J by 8 bases, with 15 bases between the two germline ends. CDR3 nucleotide sequence: TGTGCCAGCAGTTTATTGGAGAACGGGAGGGAAGCTTTCTTT. This encodes CASSLLENGREAFF.

This clonotype was detected ten times or more. The V gene is TRBV27, the J gene TRBJ1-1; possibly TRBD1 for D (5 bases). The ends were cut back, 1 base at V and 3 bases at J, with 12 bases in the middle. The germline V gene has CDR1 MNHEY and CDR2 SMNVEV (reference sequence). The CDR3 is made up of 15 amino acids. The CDR3 DNA reads TGTGCCAGCAGTTTATTGGGGGAGATCCACACTGAAGCTTTCTTT. As protein: CASSLLGEIHTEAFF.

This clonotype came up many times. V usage is TRBV6-1 and J usage is TRBJ2-3; 7 bases map to TRBD2. The CDR3 length is 14 residues. The V gene's germline CDR1 is MNHNS and CDR2 SASEGT. J was trimmed by 3 bases and V by 6 bases; bases with no gene match: 6. CDR3 bases: TGTGCCAGCAGGGCTAGCGGTCGTACAGATACGCAGTATTTT. Its protein product is CASRASGRTDTQYF.

This clonotype has a count of ten or more. CDR3 in amino acids: CASSSTSGSRDTQYF. The DNA for the CDR3 is TGTGCCAGCAGTTCGACTAGCGGGAGCCGAGATACGCAGTATTTT. The genes are TRBV2 and TRBJ2-3; 12 bases map to TRBD2. Germline values: CDR1 SNHLY, CDR2 FYNNEI. With V trimmed by 5 bases and J by 5 bases, 5 bases remained unmatched. The CDR3 is 15 amino acids.

This clonotype was detected only a few times. V and J are TRBV5-8 and TRBJ2-6; weak D call: TRBD2 (6 bases). The CDR3 consists of 18 residues. V lost 1 base to trimming and J lost 0 bases, with 14 bases between them. Germline V CDR1 and CDR2: SGHTS, YDEGEE. The CDR3 region is CASSLWGDFFSGANVLTF. For the CDR3, the DNA is TGTGCCAGCAGCTTGTGGGGGGACTTTTTCTCTGGGGCCAACGTCCTGACTTTC. Full variable domain (missing parts from reference TRBV5-8 and TRBJ2-6): EAGVTQSPTHLIKTRGQQATLRCSPISGHTSVYWYQQALGLGLQFLLWYDEGEERNRGNFPPRFSGRQFPNYSSELNVNALELEDSALYLCASSLWGDFFSGANVLTFGAGSRLTVL.

There are many counts of this clonotype. The V and J genes are TRBV2 and TRBJ1-2, with no clear D. V dropped 4 bases and J dropped 7 bases, with 16 bases sitting between them. Per germline, CDR1 SNHLY and CDR2 FYNNEI. The CDR3 contains 14 residues. The CDR3 region is CASSVGVSTSGYTF. CDR3 nucleotide sequence: TGTGCCAGCAGTGTCGGCGTCAGCACCTCTGGCTACACCTTC.

A few counts support this clonotype. The chain combines TRBV9 with TRBJ2-1; D gene uncertain. The germline V gene has CDR1 SGDLS and CDR2 YYNGEE. The V end lost 0 bases, the J end lost 1 base, and 8 bases lay between the germline ends. There are 15 residues in the CDR3. CDR3 DNA sequence: TGTGCCAGCAGCGTAGTGGGGATATCCTACAATGAGCAGTTCTTC. This translates into CASSVVGISYNEQFF.

The genes are TRBV20-1 and TRBJ2-2; 9 bases line up with TRBD1. The CDR3 has 18 residues. From germline, CDR1 is DFQATT and CDR2 SNEGSKA (reference sequence). V was clipped by 3 bases and J by 6 bases; unmatched bases: 17. Here the CDR3 reads CSAREQKRGTGKAGELFF. The CDR3 bases are TGCAGTGCTAGGGAACAAAAAAGGGGGACAGGGAAGGCCGGGGAGCTGTTTTTT.

This clonotype has ten or more counts. This sequence joins TRBV7-2 and TRBJ2-7, with 14 bases fitting TRBD2. V lost 5 bases and J lost 6; bases outside the gene matches: 9. The CDR3 sequence is 16 residues long. Germline CDR1 SGHTA, CDR2 FQGNSA. In DNA form, the CDR3 reads TGTGCCAGCAGCCCAGGACTAGCGGGAGGACCGGTCGAGCAGTACTTC. Translation: CASSPGLAGGPVEQYF. The variable domain in full, completed from reference TRBV7-2 and TRBJ2-7, reads GAGVSQSPSNKVTEKGKDVELRCDPISGHTALYWYRQSLGQGLEFLIYFQGNSAPDKSGLPSDRFSAERTGGSVSTLTIQRTQQEDSAVYLCASSPGLAGGPVEQYFGPGTRLTVT.

As for this clonotype: A much larger clone is a single base away; this may be a read error. The genes are TRBV12-3 or TRBV12-4 and TRBJ2-5, with unresolved D. The CDR3 sequence is 14 residues long. The CDR3 loop reads CAGSPSYGGETQYF. CDR3 nucleotide sequence: TGTGCCGGCAGTCCCTCCTATGGTGGGGAGACCCAGTACTTC.

There are many counts of this clonotype. The chain links TRBV12-3 or TRBV12-4 to TRBJ2-7; 11 nucleotides match TRBD1. The V segment lost 4 bases and the J segment 7 bases; nucleotides outside the gene matches: 9. This CDR3 spans 15 amino acids. The CDR3 here is CASSSGTGGNGEQYF. CDR3 nucleotides: TGTGCCAGCAGTTCCGGGACAGGGGGGAATGGGGAGCAGTACTTC.

This clonotype has a count of ten or more. V and J are TRBV27 and TRBJ2-7, with a possible D match to TRBD2 (6 bases). CDR3 length: 14 residues. V lost 5 bases, J lost 3 bases, and 14 bases lay in between. The germline V gene has CDR1 MNHEY and CDR2 SMNVEV (reference sequence). The CDR3 nucleotides are TGTGCCAGCAGTCCCCGGGACTTTCGCTACGAGCAGTACTTC. Translation gives CASSPRDFRYEQYF.

This clonotype was recorded at least ten times. V is TRBV5-1 and J is TRBJ1-1; D uncertain. Trimming pared 0 bases from V and 0 bases from J, leaving 9 bases between. The CDR3 extends over 15 amino acids. Germline loops: CDR1 SGHRS, CDR2 YFSETQ. CDR3 amino acids: CASSLAVGMNTEAFF. The CDR3 DNA sequence: TGCGCCAGCAGCTTGGCCGTAGGGATGAACACTGAAGCTTTCTTT.

This clonotype was counted only a few times. The chain links TRBV9 to TRBJ1-1; D is uncertain. The V end lost 0 bases, the J end lost 3 bases, and 12 bases lay between the germline ends. Germline V lookup: CDR1 SGDLS, CDR2 YYNGEE. This CDR3 is built from 15 residues. CDR3 loop: CASSVVRVGYTEAFF. As DNA, the CDR3 is TGTGCCAGCAGCGTAGTTCGGGTGGGGTACACTGAAGCTTTCTTT.

This clonotype has at least ten counts. The chain joins TRBV27 to TRBJ2-5; TRBD2 matches 16 bases. V was clipped by 6 bases and J by 5 bases; unmatched bases: 9. Per germline, CDR1 MNHEY and CDR2 SMNVEV (reference sequence). The CDR3 is 17 amino acids. The CDR3 region has the DNA TGTGCCAGCAGCCAAAAGGGACTAGCGGGAGGGCGTGAGACCCAGTACTTC. It is translated as CASSQKGLAGGRETQYF.

This clonotype was seen at least ten times. The V and J genes are TRBV28 and TRBJ1-5, with 7 bases lining up with TRBD1. After removal of 2 bases from V and 3 bases from J, the junction contained 7 bases not matched to a gene. The CDR3 has 16 residues. Germline values: CDR1 MDHEN, CDR2 SYDVKM. Written as DNA, the CDR3 is TGTGCCAGCAGTTTACGCAGGGGGAGGGACAATCAGCCCCAGCATTTT. Residues: CASSLRRGRDNQPQHF.

This clonotype has a count of ten or more. This rearrangement joins TRBV5-1 to TRBJ2-1, with D hard to call. With 0 bases removed from V and 0 bases from J, the gap between germline ends came to 10 bases. Germline V gene sequence: CDR1 SGHRS, CDR2 YFSETQ. This CDR3 is built from 16 residues. CDR3 nucleotide sequence: TGCGCCAGCAGCTTGGATGCGCCGAGCTCCTACAATGAGCAGTTCTTC. Its translation: CASSLDAPSSYNEQFF.

This clonotype showed up many times. The DNA for the CDR3 is TGTGCCAGCAGCGCCGGGCCAAGGTGGGAGTTCTTC. It specifies CASSAGPRWEFF. The chain combines TRBV7-8 with TRBJ2-1; no clear D gene. Trimming removed 5 bases at V and 14 bases at J, with 16 bases between. The CDR3 runs 12 residues. CDR1 is SGHVS, CDR2 FQNEAQ, per germline. Full variable domain (missing parts from reference TRBV7-8 and TRBJ2-1): GAGVSQSPRYKVAKRGQDVALRCDPISGHVSLFWYQQALGQGPEFLTYFQNEAQLDKSGLPSDRFFAERPEGSVSTLKIQRTQQEDSAVYLCASSAGPRWEFFGPGTRLTVL.

This clonotype was counted ten times or more. The rearrangement links TRBV5-8 to TRBJ2-1; TRBD2 matches 12 bases. This CDR3 is built from 15 residues. Germline assignment: CDR1 SGHTS and CDR2 YDEGEE. Losses at the gene ends were 4 bases for V and 7 bases for J; bases not matched to a gene: 6. CDR3 loop: CASSPPTSGSNEQFF. CDR3 nucleotide sequence: TGTGCCAGCAGCCCCCCGACTAGCGGGAGTAATGAGCAGTTCTTC.

Only a few counts were recorded for this clonotype. The chain employs TRBV30 and TRBJ2-7; the D call may be TRBD1 or TRBD2 (5 bases each). Trimming cost V 2 bases and J 2 bases, with 19 bases left between them. Germline lookup yields CDR1 GTSNPN and CDR2 SVGIG (reference sequence). The CDR3 sequence is 16 residues long. The CDR3 loop reads CAWSSYPGQEPYEQYF. The DNA for the CDR3 is TGTGCCTGGAGTTCCTACCCGGGGCAGGAACCCTACGAGCAGTACTTC.

The CDR3 loop is CASSGRSGNEQFF. CDR3 sequence (DNA): TGTGCCAGCAGCGGGAGGTCGGGCAATGAGCAGTTCTTC. The chain couples TRBV12-3 or TRBV12-4 to TRBJ2-1, with 7 bases fitting TRBD2. Trimming cost V 6 bases and J 6 bases; bases outside gene matches: 5. This CDR3 contains 13 residues.

This clonotype was observed a handful of times. The chain combines TRBV20-1 with TRBJ2-1, with TRBD2 matching 14 bases. Germline V gives CDR1 DFQATT, CDR2 SNEGSKA (reference sequence). This CDR3 spans 18 amino acids. Unmatched junction bases numbered 15, after V lost 3 bases and J lost 8 bases. CDR3 amino acids: CSASPINAGTSGSHEQFF. CDR3 nucleotides: TGCAGTGCTAGTCCAATAAACGCCGGGACTAGCGGGAGTCATGAGCAGTTCTTC.

This clonotype was found many times. V is TRBV5-1 and J is TRBJ1-1; D not resolved. V gave up 4 bases and J gave up 1 base, with 11 bases separating them. This CDR3 comprises 14 residues. In germline, CDR1 is SGHRS, CDR2 YFSETQ. CDR3 DNA sequence: TGCGCCAGCAGCAAACCCCCAGGGAACACTGAAGCTTTCTTT. It is translated as CASSKPPGNTEAFF.

This clonotype turned up a few times. The genes are TRBV5-8 and TRBJ2-1, with D uncertain. The V and J ends lost 0 bases and 10 bases respectively, with 8 bases between them. Germline CDR1 reads SGHTS; CDR2 reads YDEGEE. The CDR3 runs to 12 residues. CDR3 DNA: TGTGCCAGCAGCTTGGAAGGCCCAGAGCAGTTCTTC. Translation gives CASSLEGPEQFF.

This clonotype was counted only a few times. The rearrangement links TRBV7-8 to TRBJ1-1, with TRBD1 matching over 7 bases. Germline CDR1 SGHVS, CDR2 FQNEAQ. The CDR3 has 15 residues. J gave up 0 bases and V 5 bases, and 6 bases lay outside the gene matches. CDR3 region: CASSRQGTMNTEAFF. CDR3 in DNA: TGTGCCAGCAGCAGACAGGGAACCATGAACACTGAAGCTTTCTTT.

This clonotype was detected a few times. The chain couples TRBV29-1 to TRBJ2-1; 11 bases agree with TRBD2. J was trimmed by 6 bases and V by 4 bases; bases with no gene match: 11. Germline V gene data show CDR1 as SQVTM and CDR2 as ANQGSEA. The CDR3 runs to 16 residues. Here the CDR3 reads CSVGRTSLAGANEQFF. Here the CDR3 DNA reads TGCAGCGTTGGACGTACTTCACTAGCGGGAGCCAATGAGCAGTTCTTC.

The sample holds a few counts of this clonotype. The V and J genes are TRBV28 and TRBJ1-5; perhaps TRBD1 as D (5 bases). The CDR3 has 17 residues. Germline-derived CDR1 and CDR2 are MDHEN and SYDVKM. Trimming left V 2 bases short and J 0 bases short, with 14 bases between. CDR3 DNA: TGTGCCAGCAGTTTAAGCTACAGGCTTTATAGCAATCAGCCCCAGCATTTT. It is translated as CASSLSYRLYSNQPQHF.

This clonotype was recorded at least ten times. The rearrangement joins TRBV30 to TRBJ2-1, with 9 bases identical to TRBD2. The length of the CDR3 is 16 residues. The germline V gene has CDR1 GTSNPN and CDR2 SVGIG (reference sequence). The V segment lost 4 bases and the J segment 6 bases; nucleotides outside the gene matches: 13. CDR3 in DNA: TGTGCCTGGAACGGGGTAGCGGGAGCTTTCGTCAATGAGCAGTTCTTC. It is translated as CAWNGVAGAFVNEQFF. The full variable domain, its missing parts supplied by reference TRBV30 and TRBJ2-1, is SQTIHQWPATLVQPVGSPLSLECTVEGTSNPNLYWYRQAAGRGLQLLFYSVGIGQISSEVPQNLSASRPQDRQFILSSKKLLLSDSGFYLCAWNGVAGAFVNEQFFGPGTRLTVL.

The chain uses TRBV6-6 and TRBJ1-6; perhaps TRBD1 as D (6 bases). From germline, CDR1 is MNHNY and CDR2 SVGAGI (reference sequence). V dropped 2 bases and J dropped 0 bases, with 14 bases sitting between them. The CDR3 sequence is 18 residues long. The CDR3 reads CASSYGPRGSSYNSPLHF. The DNA for the CDR3 is TGTGCCAGCAGTTACGGTCCCAGGGGAAGCTCCTATAATTCACCCCTCCACTTT.

This chain connects TRBV19 to TRBJ1-1; D is uncertain. Germline assignment: CDR1 LNHDA and CDR2 SQIVND (reference sequence). CDR3 length: 11 amino acids. V gave up 7 bases and J gave up 11 bases, with 14 bases separating them. This CDR3 reads CASTPGRKAFF. The CDR3 DNA follows: TGTGCCAGTACCCCCGGACGGAAGGCTTTCTTT.

The chain uses TRBV7-9 and TRBJ2-3, with 8 positions matching TRBD1. The length of the CDR3 is 15 residues. With 6 bases clipped from V and 3 bases from J, the junction kept 8 bases outside the gene matches. Germline V gene data show CDR1 as SEHNR and CDR2 as FQNEAQ (reference sequence). CDR3 sequence: CASRLGDRGTDTQYF. In DNA form, the CDR3 reads TGTGCCAGCAGGCTAGGAGACAGGGGAACAGATACGCAGTATTTT.

This clonotype has ten or more counts. V is TRBV30 and J is TRBJ1-1; D remains ambiguous. The V end lost 4 bases, the J end lost 2 bases, and 11 bases lay between the germline ends. Germline V lookup: CDR1 GTSNPN, CDR2 SVGIG (reference sequence). The CDR3 is made up of 13 amino acids. The CDR3 loop reads CAWKRADNTEAFF. CDR3 in DNA: TGTGCCTGGAAGAGGGCGGACAACACTGAAGCTTTCTTT.